This T cell receptor (beta chain) was documented in a study of molecular identifiers for immune sequencing clone quantification. This clonotype appeared many times. TCRdb re-called the PCR reads through MiXCR, storing one row per CDR3 protein. The data contain about 640,000 distinct CDR3 sequences, 20% of them seen just once; the ten biggest clones take up roughly 0.83%. This receptor was taken from a human donor in good health. Some libraries in this study had Jurkat cell RNA spiked in. Sequenced: naive CD8+ T cells from blood, with Jurkat cell RNA spiked in. Subset defined: FACS-sorted CD8+CD4-CCR7+CD45RA+ naive T cells.

CDR3 nucleotides: TGTGCCAGCAGTTTAGTGGGACTAGCGGATTCCACTAGCACAGATACGCAGTATTTT. It is translated as CASSLVGLADSTSTDTQYF. The rearrangement links TRBV28 to TRBJ2-3, with 11 nucleotides matching TRBD2. With V trimmed by 2 bases and J by 0 bases, 10 bases remained unmatched. Looked up from germline, CDR1 is MDHEN and CDR2 is SYDVKM. The CDR3 is 19 amino acids.